This TCR beta chain was identified in a study of tumor and adjacent non-tumor tissue in lung cancer. Study as a whole: Patients comprised about a dozen adenocarcinoma, a couple of squamous cell carcinoma and 1 small cell lung cancer. On average, productive TCRbeta reads reached roughly 4 million per sample.

About this clonotype itself: Its antigen is still unknown. At one of its ends the junction is not consistent with the germline gene, which may arise from a read error.

Three rounds of nested PCR, following a modified ARM-PCR protocol, produced the TCRbeta library. TCRdb re-called the multiplex PCR reads through MiXCR, storing one row per CDR3 protein. The profile shows around 99,000 distinct CDR3 sequences, roughly 73% of them singletons. Study results and limitations: Significantly higher TCR diversity was found in tumor than normal lung.

The template was RNA from unsorted bulk tissue. CDR1 and CDR2 (germline): ENHRY, SYGVKD. This CDR3 comprises 12 residues. This clonotype originated in a woman aged 55-75 years with non-small cell lung cancer. The rearrangement joins TRBV10-3 to TRBJ1-4; D possibly corresponds to TRBD1 (5 bases). What was sequenced was lung tumor tissue. The chain's CDR3 is CAISGHGEKLIF. The CDR3 region has the DNA TGTGCCATCAGCGGACACGGGGAAAAACTGATTTTT.